Listed here is a single TCR beta chain. Its target is unknown. The data are from a study of CD8 T cells in Susac syndrome. Study as a whole: Patients with Susac syndrome, at blood draw, were therapy-naive, on corticosteroids, or on intravenous immunoglobulin alone. Study conclusions and caveats: In Susac syndrome, CD8+ expansion was highest in TEMRA and active disease.

In blood CD8+ and CD4+ T cells, TCR beta underwent sequencing. Reverse transcription of roughly 0.5 to 1 ug RNA was performed with random hexamers. immunoSEQ multiplex PCR amplified TCR beta CDR3 across 54 Vbeta, 13 Jbeta. TCRdb reprocessed the immunoSEQ multiplex PCR reads with MiXCR, giving one entry per CDR3 protein. The table includes 100,000 or so distinct CDR3 sequences, 95% detected once. V trimming: 6 bases; J trimming: 2 bases; junction bases outside the gene matches: 6. The CDR3 consists of 13 residues. Germline lookup yields CDR1 DFQATT and CDR2 SNEGSKA (reference sequence). The sequenced sample consisted of CD8+ T cells from PBMCs. The V gene is TRBV20-1, the J gene TRBJ1-2; 7 bases are shared with TRBD1. This receptor was obtained from a human donor with Susac syndrome. In DNA form, the CDR3 reads TGCAGTGCCCGGACAGGACCGAACTATGGCTACACCTTC. It encodes CSARTGPNYGYTF.